This entry lists 9 T cell receptor beta chains sequenced from one sample in a study of T cells in Graves' hyperthyroidism and ophthalmopathy. There were TCR beta CDR3 regions amplified from RNA transcripts. HTBI primers drove first-round RT-PCR of the TCR CDR3. TCRdb called the multiplex PCR reads again in MiXCR, with one record for every CDR3 protein. The sample has approximately 530,000 distinct CDR3 sequences, around 17% seen once; the top ten hold about 18%. Sequencing was performed on blood. The receptor set was obtained from a woman between 18 and 29 years old with Graves' hyperthyroidism.

V and J are TRBV12-5 and TRBJ2-7; 10 bases are a match to TRBD1. The CDR3 sequence is 13 residues long. CDR1 and CDR2 (germline): LGHNT, FRNRAP. Trimming at V came to 6 bases and at J to 5 bases, leaving 4 bases not matched to a gene. The CDR3 loop reads CASGRDRGDEQYF. DNA for the CDR3: TGTGCTAGTGGCCGGGACAGGGGCGACGAGCAGTACTTC.

The chain has TRBV29-1 and TRBJ2-2, with a possible D match to TRBD1 (5 bases). The CDR3 extends over 14 amino acids. The V gene lost 0 bases and the J gene lost 1 base, with 6 bases spanning the gap. Looked up from germline, CDR1 is SQVTM and CDR2 is ANQGSEA. The CDR3 sequence: CSVEDRENTGELFF. As DNA, the CDR3 is TGCAGCGTTGAAGACAGGGAGAACACCGGGGAGCTGTTTTTT.

The gene calls are TRBV11-1 and TRBJ2-5; 9 nucleotides line up with TRBD2. The J segment lost 6 bases and the V segment lost 5 bases, leaving 13 bases of the junction unmatched. The CDR3 spans 16 residues. Germline assignment: CDR1 SGHAT and CDR2 FQDESV (reference sequence). The CDR3, as DNA: TGTGCCAGCAGCCCCGGTGGCGGGAGGGCCCTGAAGACCCAGTACTTC. This translates into CASSPGGGRALKTQYF.

This clonotype turned up a few times. This chain connects TRBV12-3 or TRBV12-4 to TRBJ2-3; D gene uncertain. Trimming took off 3 bases at V and 5 bases at J, with 9 bases between the two ends. The CDR3 extends over 13 amino acids. This chain's CDR3 is CASSFSSGDTQYF. The CDR3 DNA reads TGTGCCAGCAGTTTTTCTAGTGGAGATACGCAGTATTTT.

This clonotype was observed at least ten times. This CDR3 is CATVQDSKGEAFF. The CDR3 DNA reads TGTGCCACCGTACAGGACTCCAAGGGTGAAGCTTTCTTT. The chain joins TRBV10-3 to TRBJ1-1; D perhaps matches TRBD1 (5 bases). Germline CDR1 and CDR2: ENHRY and SYGVKD. Between the trimmed V and J ends, which lost 10 bases and 7 bases, there was a span of 19 bases. This CDR3 region has 13 residues.

This clonotype was seen at least ten times. The chain joins TRBV7-9 to TRBJ2-7; 11 nucleotides line up with TRBD2. Germline V gene lookup returns CDR1 SEHNR and CDR2 FQNEAQ (reference sequence). With 4 bases clipped from V and 3 bases from J, the junction kept 8 bases outside the gene matches. The CDR3 runs to 16 residues. The CDR3 sequence: CASSSPALAGVYEQYF. The CDR3 DNA is TGTGCCAGCAGCTCACCCGCACTAGCGGGAGTCTACGAGCAGTACTTC.

The chain employs TRBV5-1 and TRBJ2-3, with TRBD1 matching 7 bases. V lost 5 bases and J lost 1; bases outside the gene matches: 7. This CDR3 comprises 15 residues. Germline V gives CDR1 SGHRS, CDR2 YFSETQ. CDR3 bases: TGCGCCAGCAGTTCCGACAGGGTTGGCACAGATACGCAGTATTTT. Its translation: CASSSDRVGTDTQYF.

This clonotype was found a few times. A read error may account for a junction end that differs from germline. This chain links TRBV12-3 or TRBV12-4 with TRBJ2-2; 9 nucleotides line up with TRBD2. The CDR3 totals 15 residues. In DNA, the CDR3 is TGTGCCAGCACTTTACGTAGCGGGAGAACCGGGGAGCTGTTTTTT. It encodes CASTLRSGRTGELFF.

In its sample, this clonotype was seen a few times. The genes are TRBV6-1 and TRBJ1-5; D may be TRBD1 (5 bases). This CDR3 has 17 residues. V lost 7 bases to trimming and J lost 2 bases, with 21 bases between them. Germline V gives CDR1 MNHNS, CDR2 SASEGT. In DNA form, the CDR3 reads TGTGCCAGCAAACCCCTCACCGGGGGTGTGGGCAATCAGCCCCAGCATTTT. Encoded protein: CASKPLTGGVGNQPQHF.